This T cell receptor beta chain was sequenced for a study of T cell responses to AZD1222 COVID-19 vaccine. Study in general: Second-dose recipients at about 4 or about 12 weeks were treated as one pooled group.

Germline V lookup: CDR1 LNHDA, CDR2 SQIVND (reference sequence). This CDR3 has 16 residues. Trimming took 5 bases from V and 0 from J; bases not matched to a gene: 1. Clones were sequenced by immunoSEQ multiplex PCR, and TCRdb holds only the in-frame ones, with some missing. This table holds approximately 110,000 clones, approximately 84% found once. Sequencing was performed on peripheral blood, taken on day 0 of AZD1222 vaccination. The source is an adult in good health. This chain uses TRBV19 with TRBJ2-2; TRBD2 aligns across 12 bases. The CDR3 sequence is CASSRTSGANTGELFF. The CDR3, as DNA: TGTGCCAGTAGTCGGACTAGCGGGGCGAACACCGGGGAGCTGTTTTTT.